This passage covers 26 T cell receptor beta chains from one sample sequenced in a study of blood T cell repertoires in COVID-19. Using immunoSEQ multiplex PCR, the repertoire was profiled, and TCRdb retains in-frame clones only, with some absent. The table shows 220,000 or so clones, with approximately 80% occurring only once. Sequences were obtained from peripheral blood. These receptors were collected from a woman aged 80 or over with acute or convalescent COVID-19.

The chain carries TRBV4-3 and TRBJ2-3; 8 bases are a match to TRBD2. The CDR3 is made up of 15 amino acids. CDR1 is LGHNA and CDR2 is YSLEER in the germline V gene. Trimming removed 2 bases from V and 0 bases from J; junction bases left unmatched: 1. CDR3 sequence: CASSQSGSSTDTQYF. CDR3 nucleotide sequence: TGCGCCAGCAGCCAAAGCGGGAGTAGCACAGATACGCAGTATTTT.

This clone was observed a few times. The genes are TRBV4-2 and TRBJ2-1, with D tentatively TRBD2 (6 bases). V shed 5 bases and J shed 1 base, with 12 bases lying between them. CDR3 size: 15 residues. Germline CDR1 LGHNA, CDR2 YNFKEQ. The CDR3 is CASSNPGGSYNEQFF. For the CDR3, the DNA is TGTGCCAGCAGCAACCCCGGGGGTTCCTACAATGAGCAGTTCTTC.

This chain links TRBV2 with TRBJ2-2; D is undetermined. This CDR3 spans 14 amino acids. Trimming stripped 7 bases from V and 6 bases from J, with 15 bases between. Germline V CDR1 and CDR2: SNHLY, FYNNEI. Here the CDR3 reads CASTSESRSGELFF. The CDR3 DNA is TGTGCCAGCACGAGTGAATCACGGTCCGGGGAGCTGTTTTTT.

This clone was seen a few times. This rearrangement joins TRBV2 to TRBJ2-7; 8 bases agree with TRBD2. J was trimmed by 4 bases and V by 8 bases; bases with no gene match: 13. CDR3 length: 15 residues. Germline values: CDR1 SNHLY, CDR2 FYNNEI. This CDR3 reads CASFLGGGIMYEQYF. DNA for the CDR3: TGTGCCAGCTTCCTTGGCGGGGGGATTATGTACGAGCAGTACTTC.

The chain has TRBV5-4 and TRBJ1-2; D unresolved. Trimming shortened V by 0 bases and J by 3 bases, and 9 bases separated the two germline ends. The CDR3 is made up of 14 amino acids. CDR1 is SGHNT, CDR2 YYREEE, per germline (reference sequence). The CDR3 sequence is CASSLEPVHYGYTF. CDR3 in DNA: TGTGCCAGCAGCTTGGAGCCCGTCCACTATGGCTACACCTTC.

This clone was counted a single time. The chain is built from TRBV15 and TRBJ1-2, with D maybe TRBD1 (5 bases). The CDR3 spans 15 residues. V dropped 0 bases and J dropped 5 bases, with 13 bases sitting between them. The germline gives CDR1 LNHNV, CDR2 YYDKDF (reference sequence). CDR3 residues: CATSRDYDSGYGYTF. The DNA for the CDR3 is TGTGCCACCAGCAGAGACTACGACAGTGGTTATGGCTACACCTTC.

The chain is built from TRBV6-1 and TRBJ1-5; 9 bases agree with TRBD1. CDR3 length: 16 amino acids. The germline CDR1 and CDR2 sequences are MNHNS and SASEGT. With 1 base clipped from V and 7 bases from J, the junction kept 8 bases outside the gene matches. CDR3 amino acids: CASSEGGQGFVQPQHF. The CDR3 region has the DNA TGTGCCAGCAGTGAAGGGGGACAGGGATTTGTACAGCCCCAGCATTTT.

This chain links TRBV18 with TRBJ2-5, with 9 bases matching TRBD1. This CDR3 spans 20 amino acids. V gave up 0 bases and J gave up 4 bases; unmatched junction bases: 18. Germline V gene data show CDR1 as KGHSH and CDR2 as LQKENI. The CDR3 nucleotides read TGTGCCAGCTCACCACCTAACTATTCCACCGGGACAGGGAGCGGAGAGACCCAGTACTTC. As protein: CASSPPNYSTGTGSGETQYF.

This chain links TRBV19 with TRBJ1-1; TRBD1 matches 7 bases. The CDR3 totals 17 residues. Trimming cost V 2 bases and J 1 base; bases outside gene matches: 10. Per the germline V gene, CDR1 is LNHDA and CDR2 is SQIVND (reference sequence). CDR3 in amino acids: CASSIPEKGARNTEAFF. The CDR3, as DNA: TGTGCCAGTAGTATACCCGAGAAGGGGGCTCGGAACACTGAAGCTTTCTTT. The variable domain in full, completed from reference TRBV19 and TRBJ1-1, reads DGGITQSPKYLFRKEGQNVTLSCEQNLNHDAMYWYRQDPGQGLRLIYYSQIVNDFQKGDIAEGYSVSREKKESFPLTVTSAQKNPTAFYLCASSIPEKGARNTEAFFGQGTRLTVV.

The chain couples TRBV28 to TRBJ2-3; 9 bases align to TRBD2. CDR1 and CDR2 (germline): MDHEN, SYDVKM. The CDR3 loop spans 14 amino acids. The trim removed 7 bases at V and 3 bases at J, leaving 5 bases unmatched. Here the CDR3 DNA reads TGTGCCAGCACCGCAGCGGGAGGAACAGATACGCAGTATTTT. Encoded protein: CASTAAGGTDTQYF. The full variable domain, in which reference TRBV28 and TRBJ2-3 provide the parts outside the CDR3, is DVKVTQSSRYLVKRTGEKVFLECVQDMDHENMFWYRQDPGLGLRLIYFSYDVKMKEKGDIPEGYSVSREKKERFSLILESASTNQTSMYLCASTAAGGTDTQYFGPGTRLTVL.

V usage is TRBV29-1 and J usage is TRBJ2-5; 14 bases line up with TRBD2. J was trimmed by 4 bases and V by 6 bases; bases with no gene match: 7. Germline CDR1 and CDR2: SQVTM and ANQGSEA. This CDR3 region has 15 residues. This CDR3 is CSVSGLAGVGETQYF. CDR3 nucleotides: TGCAGCGTCTCGGGACTAGCGGGAGTAGGAGAGACCCAGTACTTC.

V is TRBV6-5 and J is TRBJ1-1; weak D call: TRBD1 (6 bases). Germline V gene data show CDR1 as MNHEY and CDR2 as SVGAGI. V dropped 7 bases and J dropped 1 base, with 13 bases sitting between them. The CDR3 covers 14 residues. CDR3 coding DNA: TGTGCCAGCACCAAGGGGGATGGGAACACTGAAGCTTTCTTT. This sequence encodes CASTKGDGNTEAFF.

CDR3 loop: CASSLGRGSEKLFF. As DNA, the CDR3 is TGCGCCAGCAGCTTGGGTAGGGGAAGTGAAAAACTGTTTTTT. This sequence joins TRBV5-1 and TRBJ1-4, with D perhaps matching TRBD1 (5 bases). Trimming left V 0 bases short and J 7 bases short, with 10 bases between. In germline, CDR1 is SGHRS, CDR2 YFSETQ. CDR3 length: 14 residues.

The gene calls are TRBV7-2 and TRBJ1-2; 7 nucleotides align to TRBD1. The junction had 5 bases not matched to a gene; V was cut back by 5 bases and J by 2 bases. Germline lookup yields CDR1 SGHTA and CDR2 FQGNSA. The CDR3 has 14 amino acids. The CDR3 DNA reads TGTGCCAGCAGCCCGGGACAGATAAACTATGGCTACACCTTC. Its translation is CASSPGQINYGYTF. Full variable domain (rest looked up from reference TRBV7-2 and TRBJ1-2): GAGVSQSPSNKVTEKGKDVELRCDPISGHTALYWYRQSLGQGLEFLIYFQGNSAPDKSGLPSDRFSAERTGGSVSTLTIQRTQQEDSAVYLCASSPGQINYGYTFGSGTRLTVV.

V is TRBV11-3 and J is TRBJ2-1; TRBD1 aligns across 7 bases. The V gene's germline CDR1 is SGHNT and CDR2 YENEEA. The CDR3 is 12 amino acids. The V segment lost 5 bases and the J segment 6 bases; nucleotides outside the gene matches: 1. Here the CDR3 DNA reads TGTGCCAGCAGCCCAGGGGGCAATGAGCAGTTCTTC. Its protein is CASSPGGNEQFF.

The chain is built from TRBV2 and TRBJ1-1; no reliable D call. CDR1 and CDR2 from the germline V gene are SNHLY and FYNNEI. V was pared by 5 bases and J by 3 bases, with 13 bases between. The CDR3 runs 14 residues. CDR3 DNA sequence: TGTGCCAGCAGTTTAACTCGTCGGGACACTGAAGCTTTCTTT. This encodes CASSLTRRDTEAFF.

The chain links TRBV3-1 (or the pseudogene TRBV3-2) to TRBJ1-4; 11 bases line up with TRBD1. The CDR3 sequence is 15 residues long. Germline assignment: CDR1 LGHDT and CDR2 YNNKEL (reference sequence). Unmatched junction bases numbered 5, after V lost 3 bases and J lost 8 bases. As DNA, the CDR3 is TGTGCCAGCAGCCACGGGACAGGGGGACAGGAAAAACTGTTTTTT. Amino acids: CASSHGTGGQEKLFF.

The V and J genes are TRBV5-4 and TRBJ2-2, with D perhaps TRBD2 (6 bases). The CDR3 length is 15 residues. V was trimmed by 5 bases and J by 1 base, leaving 12 bases between them. The germline gives CDR1 SGHNT, CDR2 YYREEE (reference sequence). CDR3: CASRNGGVNTGELFF. In DNA, the CDR3 is TGTGCCAGCAGAAACGGCGGGGTGAACACCGGGGAGCTGTTTTTT. Full variable domain (outside the CDR3, taken from reference TRBV5-4 and TRBJ2-2): ETGVTQSPTHLIKTRGQQVTLRCSSQSGHNTVSWYQQALGQGPQFIFQYYREEENGRGNFPPRFSGLQFPNYSSELNVNALELDDSALYLCASRNGGVNTGELFFGEGSRLTVL.

This CDR3 is CASSQVLARSTDTQYF. The CDR3 DNA follows: TGTGCCAGCAGCCAAGTGTTGGCTAGGAGCACAGATACGCAGTATTTT. The V call is TRBV3-1 (or the pseudogene TRBV3-2), the J call TRBJ2-3, with D unresolved. The CDR3 has 16 residues. Trimming shortened V by 1 base and J by 0 bases, and 11 bases separated the two germline ends. CDR1 and CDR2 from the germline V gene are LGHDT and YNNKEL (reference sequence).

This CDR3 is CAISEPRTGVADTQYF. The CDR3 DNA is TGTGCCATCAGTGAGCCTAGGACAGGGGTGGCAGATACGCAGTATTTT. V is TRBV10-3 and J is TRBJ2-3; 9 nucleotides match TRBD1. CDR3 length equals 16 residues. Germline trimming cut 2 bases from V and 4 bases from J; bases unmatched to any gene: 7. Germline loops: CDR1 ENHRY, CDR2 SYGVKD.

V gene TRBV4-1 combines with J gene TRBJ2-7; D is ambiguous. The CDR3 spans 15 residues. The V end was cut by 6 bases, the J end by 2 bases, with 17 bases between. Germline CDR1 MGHRA, CDR2 YSYEKL. The CDR3: CASRPGSESPYEQYF. The CDR3 bases are TGCGCCAGCAGACCCGGGTCGGAGTCGCCCTACGAGCAGTACTTC.

This chain uses TRBV18 with TRBJ1-5; possibly TRBD1 for D (5 bases). V dropped 2 bases and J dropped 4 bases, with 12 bases sitting between them. The germline CDR1 and CDR2 sequences are KGHSH and LQKENI. There are 15 residues in the CDR3. CDR3 coding DNA: TGTGCCAGCTCACCAACATCGCCAGGGAATCAGCCCCAGCATTTT. Translating gives CASSPTSPGNQPQHF.

The gene calls are TRBV2 and TRBJ1-4; perhaps TRBD1 as D (5 bases). CDR1 is SNHLY, CDR2 FYNNEI, per germline. Trimming cost V 5 bases and J 5 bases, with 9 bases left between them. CDR3 length: 13 residues. CDR3 bases: TGTGCCAGCAGTTGGGGCCCGAATGAAAAACTGTTTTTT. It translates to CASSWGPNEKLFF.

This clone was found a few times. This chain links TRBV11-3 with TRBJ2-7; TRBD1 agrees at 7 bases. The germline V gene encodes CDR1 SGHNT and CDR2 YENEEA. Trimming took 5 bases from V and 5 from J; bases not matched to a gene: 3. This CDR3 region has 12 residues. The CDR3 loop reads CASSKTGNEQYF. CDR3 coding DNA: TGTGCCAGCAGCAAGACAGGGAACGAGCAGTACTTC. The full variable domain, in which reference TRBV11-3 and TRBJ2-7 provide the parts outside the CDR3, is EAGVVQSPRYKIIEKKQPVAFWCNPISGHNTLYWYLQNLGQGPELLIRYENEEAVDDSQLPKDRFSAERLKGVDSTLKIQPAELGDSAVYLCASSKTGNEQYFGPGTRLTVT.

The sample holds a few counts of this clone. V is TRBV7-8 and J is TRBJ2-7, with a possible D match to TRBD1 (6 bases). Germline V gene sequence: CDR1 SGHVS, CDR2 FQNEAQ. The CDR3 runs to 15 residues. V was cut by 0 bases and J by 2 bases, with 11 bases left in between. The CDR3 is CASSLADSRAYEQYF. The CDR3 region has the DNA TGTGCCAGCAGCTTAGCGGACAGCCGCGCCTACGAGCAGTACTTC.

The chain has TRBV7-2 and TRBJ2-3; D may be TRBD1 (5 bases). V was cut by 5 bases and J by 2 bases, with 14 bases left in between. Germline CDR1 SGHTA, CDR2 FQGNSA. This CDR3 is built from 15 residues. The CDR3 is CASSVVRGATDTQYF. CDR3 bases: TGTGCCAGCAGCGTAGTCCGTGGGGCCACAGATACGCAGTATTTT.